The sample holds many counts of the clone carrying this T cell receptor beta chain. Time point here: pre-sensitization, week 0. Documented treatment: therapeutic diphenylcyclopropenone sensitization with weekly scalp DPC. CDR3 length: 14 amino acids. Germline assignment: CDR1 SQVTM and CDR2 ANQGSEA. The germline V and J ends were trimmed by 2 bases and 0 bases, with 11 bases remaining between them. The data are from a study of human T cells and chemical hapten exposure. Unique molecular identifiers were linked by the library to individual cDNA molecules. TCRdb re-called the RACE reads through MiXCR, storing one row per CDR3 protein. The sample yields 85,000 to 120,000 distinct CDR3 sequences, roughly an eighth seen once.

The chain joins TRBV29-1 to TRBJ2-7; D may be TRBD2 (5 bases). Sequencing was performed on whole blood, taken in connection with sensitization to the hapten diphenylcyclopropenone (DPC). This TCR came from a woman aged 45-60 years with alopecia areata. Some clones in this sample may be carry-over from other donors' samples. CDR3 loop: CSVEPDGSSYEQYF. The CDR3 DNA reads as TGCAGCGTTGAACCGGATGGGAGCTCCTACGAGCAGTACTTC.